These 28 T cell receptor beta chains originate from one sample sequenced in a study of shared clonotypes between healthy human individuals (dated by TCRdb to about 2020). Libraries came from the immunoSEQ multiplex PCR assay. TCRdb carries this immuneACCESS record with in-frame sequences only. Its versions omit some clonotypes, under half of them owing to an unresolved V gene in the studies checked, with the rest unexplained. The sample yields around 440,000 clones; approximately 77% were counted once. Around 12% of the sample comes from the top ten. Sequencing was performed on PBMCs. The source is a woman in her 40s in good health. Some clones in this sample may be carry-over from other donors' samples.

The J gene is TRBJ2-1, the V gene TRBV4-1; TRBD1 is a possible D gene (6 bases). The germline gives CDR1 MGHRA, CDR2 YSYEKL. Deletions cut 5 bases from V and 0 bases from J, with 17 bases between. The CDR3 runs 17 residues. In DNA, the CDR3 is TGCGCCAGCAGCTTACCGCGCGACAGGTCCTCCTACAATGAGCAGTTCTTC. Translating it yields CASSLPRDRSSYNEQFF.

The gene calls are TRBV4-2 and TRBJ2-7; either TRBD1 or TRBD2 may fit D (6 bases each). Trimming pared 3 bases from V and 1 base from J, leaving 13 bases between. This CDR3 contains 15 residues. CDR1 is LGHNA and CDR2 is YNFKEQ in the germline V gene. The CDR3 coding sequence is TGTGCCAGCAGCCAGAAGGGGGGCCAGTCCTACGAGCAGTACTTC. Its protein is CASSQKGGQSYEQYF.

The chain employs TRBV28 and TRBJ1-1; D call uncertain. V was trimmed by 2 bases and J by 5 bases, leaving 9 bases between them. Germline V gene data show CDR1 as MDHEN and CDR2 as SYDVKM. This CDR3 comprises 13 residues. CDR3 nucleotide sequence: TGTGCCAGCAGTTTAGCGAGTCTAACTGAAGCTTTCTTT. Protein sequence: CASSLASLTEAFF. The entire variable domain, with the rest obtained from reference TRBV28 and TRBJ1-1, is as follows: DVKVTQSSRYLVKRTGEKVFLECVQDMDHENMFWYRQDPGLGLRLIYFSYDVKMKEKGDIPEGYSVSREKKERFSLILESASTNQTSMYLCASSLASLTEAFFGQGTRLTVV.

This sequence joins TRBV19 and TRBJ2-5; TRBD1 might be the D (7 bases). With 3 bases removed from V and 5 bases from J, the gap between germline ends came to 19 bases. CDR3 length: 16 amino acids. Germline V CDR1 and CDR2: LNHDA, SQIVND (reference sequence). The CDR3 region is CASSIDTGPGGETQYF. The CDR3 DNA reads TGTGCCAGTAGTATCGATACAGGTCCAGGGGGGGAGACCCAGTACTTC.

The chain links TRBV7-9 to TRBJ1-3, with D possibly TRBD1 on 6 matching bases. V gave up 6 bases and J gave up 4 bases, with 16 bases separating them. Germline assignment: CDR1 SEHNR and CDR2 FQNEAQ (reference sequence). This CDR3 contains 15 residues. The CDR3 protein is CASSSQGGEGNTIYF. In nucleotides, the CDR3 is TGTGCCAGCAGTTCACAGGGCGGCGAAGGAAACACCATATATTTT.

The genes are TRBV5-1 and TRBJ2-7; 9 bases agree with TRBD1. Germline V CDR1 and CDR2: SGHRS, YFSETQ. This CDR3 contains 15 residues. V lost 4 bases and J lost 0; bases outside the gene matches: 5. The CDR3 loop is CASSMTGGFSYEQYF. Here the CDR3 DNA reads TGCGCCAGCAGCATGACAGGGGGGTTCTCCTACGAGCAGTACTTC. Full variable domain (missing parts from reference TRBV5-1 and TRBJ2-7): KAGVTQTPRYLIKTRGQQVTLSCSPISGHRSVSWYQQTPGQGLQFLFEYFSETQRNKGNFPGRFSGRQFSNSRSEMNVSTLELGDSALYLCASSMTGGFSYEQYFGPGTRLTVT.

The chain combines TRBV5-3 with TRBJ1-5; D unclear. TRBV5-3 falls under the ORF class, with uncertain function. V lost 3 bases and J lost 9, with 4 bases in between. There are 10 residues in the CDR3. The CDR3 region is CARSSLPQHF. The CDR3 DNA follows: TGTGCCAGAAGCTCCCTGCCCCAGCATTTT.

Concerning this clone itself: This may arise from a read error, as a much more abundant clone is one base away. The chain has TRBV15 and TRBJ2-1, with a possible D match to TRBD2 (5 bases). The germline gives CDR1 LNHNV, CDR2 YYDKDF (reference sequence). Trimming cost V 1 base and J 4 bases, with 11 bases left between them. The CDR3 contains 15 residues. Written as DNA, the CDR3 is TGTGCCACCAGCAGAGGGACTCAAGCGTACAATGAGCAGTTCTTC. The encoded protein is CATSRGTQAYNEQFF.

The chain uses TRBV7-8 and TRBJ1-4; D is perhaps TRBD1 (5 bases). CDR3 length equals 14 residues. Trimming cost V 5 bases and J 10 bases, with 17 bases left between them. The germline CDR1 and CDR2 sequences are SGHVS and FQNEAQ. CDR3 sequence (DNA): TGTGCCAGCAGCCAAGGGACGGGCATTGGAAAACTGTTTTTT. Translating it yields CASSQGTGIGKLFF. The variable domain in full, with the rest retrieved from reference TRBV7-8 and TRBJ1-4, is GAGVSQSPRYKVAKRGQDVALRCDPISGHVSLFWYQQALGQGPEFLTYFQNEAQLDKSGLPSDRFFAERPEGSVSTLKIQRTQQEDSAVYLCASSQGTGIGKLFFGSGTQLSVL.

The chain couples TRBV5-1 to TRBJ2-2; unclear D gene. V was pared by 5 bases and J by 0 bases, with 8 bases between. CDR1 and CDR2 (germline): SGHRS, YFSETQ. This CDR3 has 14 residues. CDR3 DNA: TGCGCCAGCAGGAAGGATTCGAACACCGGGGAGCTGTTTTTT. This translates into CASRKDSNTGELFF.

This clone showed up just a few times. V gene TRBV19 combines with J gene TRBJ2-7, with D perhaps TRBD1 or TRBD2 (5 bases each). From germline, CDR1 is LNHDA and CDR2 SQIVND (reference sequence). Deletions cut 0 bases from V and 8 bases from J, with 11 bases between. This CDR3 spans 13 amino acids. The CDR3, as DNA: TGTGCCAGTAGTATAGACCGGGACCAGAAGCAGTACTTC. Its protein product is CASSIDRDQKQYF.

The chain has TRBV14 and TRBJ1-5; D not certain. The V gene lost 2 bases and the J gene lost 9 bases, with 8 bases spanning the gap. The CDR3 is made up of 12 amino acids. The germline gives CDR1 SGHDN, CDR2 FVKESK. The CDR3 DNA reads as TGTGCCAGCAGCCAATTTCTTGGGCCCCAGCATTTT. This translates into CASSQFLGPQHF.

This chain links TRBV30 with TRBJ2-1; 9 bases map to TRBD2. The ends lost 3 bases at V and 4 bases at J; junction bases unmatched: 4. Germline CDR1 and CDR2: GTSNPN and SVGIG (reference sequence). This CDR3 has 14 residues. The CDR3 spells CAWRGGRVYNEQFF. The CDR3 nucleotides are TGTGCCTGGAGGGGCGGGAGGGTGTACAATGAGCAGTTCTTC.

This chain links TRBV2 with TRBJ2-1, with 7 nucleotides matching TRBD1. Per the germline V gene, CDR1 is SNHLY and CDR2 is FYNNEI. The CDR3 loop spans 13 amino acids. With 6 bases clipped from V and 3 bases from J, the junction kept 2 bases outside the gene matches. CDR3 residues: CASRDRLYNEQFF. The DNA of the CDR3 is TGTGCCAGCAGGGACAGGCTCTACAATGAGCAGTTCTTC.

The rearrangement links TRBV9 to TRBJ2-3; 13 nucleotides align to TRBD2. V lost 0 bases, J lost 5 bases, and 3 bases stayed unmatched. The CDR3 is made up of 16 amino acids. Germline V CDR1 and CDR2: SGDLS, YYNGEE. CDR3 nucleotide sequence: TGTGCCAGCAGCGTAGGAAGGACTAGCGGGAGAGATACGCAGTATTTT. Translating gives CASSVGRTSGRDTQYF.

This clone has just a few counts. This chain joins TRBV29-1 and TRBJ2-5, with D perhaps TRBD2 (7 bases). Trimming removed 7 bases from V and 5 bases from J, with 11 bases in between. Looked up from germline, CDR1 is SQVTM and CDR2 is ANQGSEA. This CDR3 comprises 11 residues. The CDR3 nucleotides are TGCAGCGCCGAGGGGGGGGAGACCCAGTACTTC. Its protein product is CSAEGGETQYF.

This rearrangement joins TRBV15 to TRBJ2-1, with 11 bases fitting TRBD2. Unmatched junction bases numbered 9, after V lost 0 bases and J lost 8 bases. CDR3 length equals 17 residues. Per the germline V gene, CDR1 is LNHNV and CDR2 is YYDKDF (reference sequence). Written as DNA, the CDR3 is TGTGCCACCAGCAGAGATATAACTAGCGGGAGTTTCTATGAGCAGTTCTTC. Protein: CATSRDITSGSFYEQFF.

The chain employs TRBV6-5 and TRBJ1-1, with TRBD1 identical over 10 bases. J lost 4 bases, V lost 2 bases, and 4 bases had no gene match. The CDR3 totals 15 residues. CDR1 and CDR2 from the germline V gene are MNHEY and SVGAGI. In DNA, the CDR3 is TGTGCCAGCAGTTACGGGAGACAGGGGGCCACTGAAGCTTTCTTT. It codes for CASSYGRQGATEAFF.

This sequence joins TRBV29-1 and TRBJ1-1, with D possibly TRBD1 on 6 matching bases. Germline loops: CDR1 SQVTM, CDR2 ANQGSEA. This CDR3 is 14 amino acids long. V lost 3 bases, J lost 1 base, and 12 bases lay in between. CDR3 nucleotide sequence: TGCAGCGTTGAGTGGGGGCACCGGAACACTGAAGCTTTCTTT. Amino acids: CSVEWGHRNTEAFF.

Details on this clone: Additional DNA sequences in this sample encode the identical CDR3. This chain uses TRBV5-1 with TRBJ1-1; 10 positions agree with TRBD1. This CDR3 is built from 16 residues. Germline CDR1 and CDR2: SGHRS and YFSETQ. Trimming at V came to 3 bases and at J to 0 bases, leaving 5 bases not matched to a gene. The CDR3 DNA reads TGCGCCAGCAGCTCCGGGACAGGGGTTCTGAACACTGAAGCTTTCTTT. It translates to CASSSGTGVLNTEAFF.

The rearrangement joins TRBV5-1 to TRBJ1-3; D is unclear. This CDR3 region has 13 residues. Trimming stripped 4 bases from V and 14 bases from J, with 19 bases between. The V gene's germline CDR1 is SGHRS and CDR2 YFSETQ. This CDR3 is CASSLGRGNNVYF. The CDR3 DNA follows: TGCGCCAGCAGCCTTGGACGGGGAAACAACGTATATTTT.

The genes are TRBV5-1 and TRBJ2-3, with TRBD2 identical over 11 bases. The CDR3 runs 16 residues. The junction had 8 bases not matched to a gene; V was cut back by 6 bases and J by 2 bases. Germline-derived CDR1 and CDR2 are SGHRS and YFSETQ. The CDR3 protein is CASNTGTSGVTDTQYF. The CDR3 bases are TGCGCCAGCAACACCGGGACTAGCGGTGTCACAGATACGCAGTATTTT.

The chain combines TRBV10-1 with TRBJ2-7; D gene ambiguous. Trimming cost V 2 bases and J 2 bases, with 7 bases left between them. The CDR3 extends over 13 amino acids. Germline V gene lookup returns CDR1 WNHNN and CDR2 SYGVQD (reference sequence). As DNA, the CDR3 is TGCGCCAGCAGTGAGATCGGAGCCTACGAGCAGTACTTC. The encoded protein is CASSEIGAYEQYF.

This chain links TRBV5-8 with TRBJ2-2, with TRBD2 matching over 9 bases. Trimming cost V 1 base and J 3 bases; bases outside gene matches: 7. The CDR3 consists of 17 residues. Germline values: CDR1 SGHTS, CDR2 YDEGEE. CDR3 in amino acids: CASSLSGGRADTGELFF. DNA for the CDR3: TGTGCCAGCAGCTTGAGTGGCGGGAGGGCCGACACCGGGGAGCTGTTTTTT.

This chain links TRBV15 with TRBJ1-2; D gene unclear. Per germline, CDR1 LNHNV and CDR2 YYDKDF (reference sequence). Trimming shortened V by 2 bases and J by 3 bases, and 13 bases separated the two germline ends. This CDR3 has 15 amino acids. For the CDR3, the DNA is TGTGCCACCAGCAGACGTTACACGAATGACTATGGCTACACCTTC. Translating gives CATSRRYTNDYGYTF.

The V call is TRBV5-1, the J call TRBJ1-2, with TRBD1 matching 8 bases. The CDR3 spans 17 residues. CDR1 and CDR2 (germline): SGHRS, YFSETQ. The V and J ends lost 4 bases and 7 bases, in that order; junction bases with no gene match: 18. This chain's CDR3 is CASSTSTGTGSLIGYTF. In DNA form, the CDR3 reads TGCGCCAGCAGCACATCTACCGGGACAGGTTCTCTTATTGGCTACACCTTC.

J is TRBJ2-5 and V is TRBV5-1, with D possibly matching TRBD2 (6 bases). Germline-derived CDR1 and CDR2 are SGHRS and YFSETQ. V lost 0 bases and J lost 7, with 13 bases in between. The CDR3 extends over 14 amino acids. The CDR3 sequence: CASSLEGQEGTQYF. CDR3 DNA sequence: TGCGCCAGCAGCTTGGAAGGGCAGGAGGGGACCCAGTACTTC. The variable domain in full, completed from reference TRBV5-1 and TRBJ2-5, reads KAGVTQTPRYLIKTRGQQVTLSCSPISGHRSVSWYQQTPGQGLQFLFEYFSETQRNKGNFPGRFSGRQFSNSRSEMNVSTLELGDSALYLCASSLEGQEGTQYFGPGTRLLVL.

This clone has just a few counts. The V and J genes are TRBV20-1 and TRBJ2-7; the D is unclear. This CDR3 has 11 residues. Germline V gene data show CDR1 as DFQATT and CDR2 as SNEGSKA (reference sequence). V shed 4 bases and J shed 6 bases, with 10 bases lying between them. In DNA, the CDR3 is TGCAGTGCTATCGTGTTGGGCGAGCAGTACTTC. It is translated as CSAIVLGEQYF.